A single sample is the source of the 9 T cell receptor beta chains below, sequenced in a study of blood T cell repertoires in COVID-19 (dated by TCRdb to the early 2020s). To prepare the library, the immunoSEQ multiplex PCR assay was applied. TCRdb provides this immuneACCESS table in a form limited to in-frame rearrangements. Some clones are lacking; in checked studies, under half of them reflect an unresolved V gene, and why the rest are absent is not known. Across this sample there are about 150,000 clones, with roughly nine tenths seen only once. Over 2% of the sample lies in the top ten. Sequencing was done on a sample of peripheral blood. These receptors were collected from a woman aged 70-85 years with acute or convalescent COVID-19.

This chain joins TRBV27 and TRBJ2-7, with 7 bases fitting TRBD1. The junction had 3 bases not matched to a gene; V was cut back by 4 bases and J by 0 bases. The CDR3 runs 14 residues. CDR1 MNHEY and CDR2 SMNVEV come from the germline V gene (reference sequence). Here the CDR3 reads CASSWKGASYEQYF. CDR3 in DNA: TGTGCCAGCAGTTGGAAGGGGGCCTCCTACGAGCAGTACTTC.

V gene TRBV2 combines with J gene TRBJ1-3; D unresolved. Between the trimmed V and J ends, which lost 0 bases and 2 bases, there was a span of 11 bases. Germline CDR1 SNHLY, CDR2 FYNNEI. The CDR3 loop spans 16 amino acids. The CDR3 spells CASSEASGNPGNTIYF. The CDR3 region has the DNA TGTGCCAGCAGTGAAGCATCGGGGAACCCTGGAAACACCATATATTTT.

The chain has TRBV6-1 and TRBJ2-7; perhaps TRBD2 as D (5 bases). V was pared by 3 bases and J by 3 bases, with 15 bases between. The CDR3 has 15 amino acids. The germline CDR1 and CDR2 sequences are MNHNS and SASEGT. The CDR3, as DNA: TGTGCCAGCAGTGATAGGGCCCAAGGGAGCTACGAGCAGTACGTC. Amino acids: CASSDRAQGSYEQYV.

This clone appeared a few times. V gene TRBV6-6 combines with J gene TRBJ2-5; unclear D gene. This CDR3 contains 13 residues. From germline, CDR1 is MNHNY and CDR2 SVGAGI (reference sequence). V was pared by 2 bases and J by 2 bases, with 6 bases between. DNA of the CDR3: TGTGCCAGCAGTTACGTCAGTCAAGAGACCCAGTACTTC. This codes for CASSYVSQETQYF.

The J gene is TRBJ1-2, the V gene TRBV5-5; 7 bases fit TRBD1. The V gene's germline CDR1 is SGHKS and CDR2 YYEKEE (reference sequence). V shed 4 bases, J shed 5 bases, and the junction held 11 bases outside the gene matches. The CDR3 spans 15 residues. This CDR3 is CASSPDNRGPYGYTF. In DNA, the CDR3 is TGTGCCAGCAGCCCGGATAACAGGGGTCCTTATGGCTACACCTTC.

V and J are TRBV7-2 and TRBJ2-3, with TRBD2 as a possible D gene (7 bases). Trimming pared 3 bases from V and 1 base from J, leaving 14 bases between. The CDR3 runs 16 residues. The germline V gene has CDR1 SGHTA and CDR2 FQGNSA. CDR3 in amino acids: CASSFAGAIGTDTQYF. CDR3 in DNA: TGTGCCAGCAGCTTTGCGGGGGCTATTGGCACAGATACGCAGTATTTT.

This clone showed up just a few times. The chain employs TRBV11-3 and TRBJ2-2, with TRBD1 identical over 8 bases. V was clipped by 6 bases and J by 6 bases; unmatched bases: 3. CDR1 is SGHNT, CDR2 YENEEA, per germline. This CDR3 is 13 amino acids long. The CDR3 bases are TGTGCCAGCAGTCCAGGGGGCGCCGGGGAGCTGTTTTTT. Encoded protein: CASSPGGAGELFF.

The chain joins TRBV7-8 to TRBJ1-5, with a possible D match to TRBD1 (5 bases). This CDR3 has 15 amino acids. Trimming removed 5 bases at V and 6 bases at J, with 17 bases between. Looked up from germline, CDR1 is SGHVS and CDR2 is FQNEAQ. CDR3 amino acids: CASSALWGVGQPQHF. The CDR3 DNA is TGTGCCAGCAGCGCCCTTTGGGGGGTAGGTCAGCCCCAGCATTTT.

V gene TRBV9 combines with J gene TRBJ2-1, with 13 bases lining up with TRBD2. The trim removed 4 bases at V and 4 bases at J, leaving 2 bases unmatched. The V gene's germline CDR1 is SGDLS and CDR2 YYNGEE. The CDR3 has 15 residues. CDR3 loop: CASSSGLAGYNEQFF. DNA for the CDR3: TGTGCCAGCAGCTCGGGACTAGCGGGGTACAATGAGCAGTTCTTC.